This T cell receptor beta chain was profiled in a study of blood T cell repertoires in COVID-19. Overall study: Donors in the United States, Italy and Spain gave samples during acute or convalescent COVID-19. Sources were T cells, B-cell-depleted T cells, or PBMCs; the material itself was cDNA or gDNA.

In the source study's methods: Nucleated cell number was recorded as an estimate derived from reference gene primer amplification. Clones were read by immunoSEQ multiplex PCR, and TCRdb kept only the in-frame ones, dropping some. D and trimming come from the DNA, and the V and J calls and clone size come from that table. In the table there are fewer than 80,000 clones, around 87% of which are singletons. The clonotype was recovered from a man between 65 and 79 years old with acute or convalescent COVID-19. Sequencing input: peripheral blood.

CDR3 coding DNA: TGTGCCAGCAGTTTTGGGACAGTAAAATATGGCTACACCTTC. This gives the protein CASSFGTVKYGYTF. This sequence joins TRBV6-5 and TRBJ1-2, with TRBD1 identical over 7 bases. V trimming: 4 bases; J trimming: 5 bases; junction bases outside the gene matches: 7. The CDR3 extends over 14 amino acids. Germline CDR1 MNHEY, CDR2 SVGAGI.